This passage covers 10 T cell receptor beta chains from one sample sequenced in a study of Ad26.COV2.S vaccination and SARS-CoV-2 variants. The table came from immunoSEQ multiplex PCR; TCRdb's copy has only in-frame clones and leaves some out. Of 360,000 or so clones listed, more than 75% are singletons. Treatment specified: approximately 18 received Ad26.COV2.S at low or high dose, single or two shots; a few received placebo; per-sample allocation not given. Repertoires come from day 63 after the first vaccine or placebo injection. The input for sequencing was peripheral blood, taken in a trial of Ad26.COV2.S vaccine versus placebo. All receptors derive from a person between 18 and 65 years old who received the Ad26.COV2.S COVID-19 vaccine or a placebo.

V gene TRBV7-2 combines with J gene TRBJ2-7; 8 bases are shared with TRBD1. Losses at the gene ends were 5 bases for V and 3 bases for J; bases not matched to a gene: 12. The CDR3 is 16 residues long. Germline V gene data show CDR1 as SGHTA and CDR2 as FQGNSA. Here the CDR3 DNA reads TGTGCCAGCAGCAAATTCGGACAGGGAGGTTACTACGAGCAGTACTTC. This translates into CASSKFGQGGYYEQYF.

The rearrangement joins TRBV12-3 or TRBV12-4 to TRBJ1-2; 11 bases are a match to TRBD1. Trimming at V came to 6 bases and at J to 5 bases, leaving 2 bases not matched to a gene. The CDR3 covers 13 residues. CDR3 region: CASSWDRGYGYTF. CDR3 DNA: TGTGCCAGCAGCTGGGACAGGGGGTATGGCTACACCTTC.

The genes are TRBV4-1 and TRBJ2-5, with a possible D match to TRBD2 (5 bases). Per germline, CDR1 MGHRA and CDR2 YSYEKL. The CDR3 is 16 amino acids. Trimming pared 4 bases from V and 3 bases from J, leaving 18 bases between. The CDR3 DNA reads TGCGCCAGCAGCCCCCGGAGCTCGGAGACTAAAGAGACCCAGTACTTC. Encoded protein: CASSPRSSETKETQYF.

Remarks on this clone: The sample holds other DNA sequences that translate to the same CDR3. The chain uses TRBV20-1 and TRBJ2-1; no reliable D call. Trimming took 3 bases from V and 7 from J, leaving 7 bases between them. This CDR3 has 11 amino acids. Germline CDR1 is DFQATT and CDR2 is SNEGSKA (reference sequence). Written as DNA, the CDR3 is TGCAGTGCTAGCGTCTGGAATGAGCAGTTCTTC. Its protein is CSASVWNEQFF.

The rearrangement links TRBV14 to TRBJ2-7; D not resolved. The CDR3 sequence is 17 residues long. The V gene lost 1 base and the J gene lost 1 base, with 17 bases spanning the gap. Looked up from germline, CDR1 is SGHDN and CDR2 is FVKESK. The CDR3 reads CASSQGIIGWKSYEQYF. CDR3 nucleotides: TGTGCCAGCAGCCAAGGTATTATCGGGTGGAAATCCTACGAGCAGTACTTC.

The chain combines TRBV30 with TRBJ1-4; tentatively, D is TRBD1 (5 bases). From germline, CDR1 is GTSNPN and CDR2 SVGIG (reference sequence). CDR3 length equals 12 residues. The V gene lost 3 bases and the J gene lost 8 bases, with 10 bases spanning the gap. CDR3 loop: CAWSRVYEKLFF. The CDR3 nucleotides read TGTGCCTGGAGCAGGGTATACGAAAAACTGTTTTTT.

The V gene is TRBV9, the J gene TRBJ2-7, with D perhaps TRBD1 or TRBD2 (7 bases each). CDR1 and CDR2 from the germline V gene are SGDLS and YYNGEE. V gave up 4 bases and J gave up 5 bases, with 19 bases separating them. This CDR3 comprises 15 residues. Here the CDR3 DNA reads TGTGCCAGCAGCCCCGGGGGAGGGGGCAGGAACGAGCAGTACTTC. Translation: CASSPGGGGRNEQYF.

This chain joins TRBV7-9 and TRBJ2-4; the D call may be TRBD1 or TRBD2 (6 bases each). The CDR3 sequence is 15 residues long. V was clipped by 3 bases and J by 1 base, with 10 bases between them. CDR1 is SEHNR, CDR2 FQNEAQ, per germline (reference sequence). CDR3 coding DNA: TGTGCCAGCAGCTTGGGGGCGGGGGCCAAAAACATTCAGTACTTC. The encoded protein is CASSLGAGAKNIQYF.

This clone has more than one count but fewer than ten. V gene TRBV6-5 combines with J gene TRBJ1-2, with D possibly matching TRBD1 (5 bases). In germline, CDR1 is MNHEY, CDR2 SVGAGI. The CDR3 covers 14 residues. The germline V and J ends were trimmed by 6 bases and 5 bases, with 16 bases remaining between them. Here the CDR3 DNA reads TGTGCCAGCAGAGTAGGGGTGGGACTTTATGGCTACACCTTC. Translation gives CASRVGVGLYGYTF.

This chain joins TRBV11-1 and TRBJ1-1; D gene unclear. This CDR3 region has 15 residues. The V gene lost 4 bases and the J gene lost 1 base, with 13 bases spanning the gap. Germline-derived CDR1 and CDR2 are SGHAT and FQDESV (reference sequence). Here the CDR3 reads CASSSTGRGNTEAFF. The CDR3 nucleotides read TGTGCCAGCAGCTCCACCGGACGGGGGAACACTGAAGCTTTCTTT.